This TCR beta chain emerged from a study of T cells in Graves' hyperthyroidism and ophthalmopathy. Pregnant or lactating patients were excluded, as were those with uncontrolled infection or other autoimmune disease. The CDR3 runs to 16 residues. Germline V gives CDR1 SNHLY, CDR2 FYNNEI. Trimming took 1 base from V and 4 from J; bases not matched to a gene: 9. From RNA transcripts, TCR beta CDR3 regions were amplified. A set of HTBI primers served as the primers for a first-round RT-PCR of the TCR CDR3. TCRdb recomputed calls from the multiplex PCR reads with MiXCR, one row per CDR3 protein. This sample carries hundreds of thousands of distinct CDR3 sequences, around 15% of them seen once, and the ten largest clones take roughly 10%. This clonotype came up many times.

This receptor was identified in a woman in her late teens or twenties with Graves' hyperthyroidism. V is TRBV2 and J is TRBJ2-7, with 8 bases lining up with TRBD2. The material sequenced was blood. CDR3 in DNA: TGTGCCAGCAGTGAAGGGGGTAGCGGGACATCTTACGAGCAGTACTTC. This sequence encodes CASSEGGSGTSYEQYF. Full variable domain (rest looked up from reference TRBV2 and TRBJ2-7): EPEVTQTPSHQVTQMGQEVILRCVPISNHLYFYWYRQILGQKVEFLVSFYNNEISEKSEIFDDQFSVERPDGSNFTLKIRSTKLEDSAMYFCASSEGGSGTSYEQYFGPGTRLTVT.